The subject of this entry is one T cell receptor (beta chain). The sample comes from a study of Ad26.COV2.S vaccination and SARS-CoV-2 variants. Study information: The authors gave Ad26.COV2.S intramuscularly, either once or twice 56 days apart.

Method: immunoSEQ multiplex PCR; TCRdb's copy keeps in-frame clones and lacks some. The sample shows some 640,000 clones, around 90% of them seen only once. CDR3 length equals 16 residues. V dropped 7 bases and J dropped 0 bases, with 15 bases sitting between them. Germline CDR1 and CDR2: KGHDR and SFDVKD. Noted treatment: roughly 20 received Ad26.COV2.S at low or high dose, single or two shots; about five received placebo; per-sample allocation not given. At day 63 after the first vaccine or placebo injection, samples were drawn. Ad26 vector vaccine expressed Wuhan-strain SARS-CoV-2 spike. This chain uses TRBV24-1 with TRBJ1-3; D is unresolved. Material: peripheral blood, obtained in a trial of Ad26.COV2.S vaccine versus placebo. The clonotype comes from a person aged 18 to 65 who received the Ad26.COV2.S COVID-19 vaccine or a placebo. The DNA of the CDR3 is TGTGCCACCAGCTTTGTTGAGGGCAACTCTGGAAACACCATATATTTT. It encodes CATSFVEGNSGNTIYF.